Ten or more counts support the clone carrying this TCR beta chain. Its cognate antigen is unknown. The TCR beta library used iRepertoire HTBI primers with Arm-PCR amplification of CDR3. TCRdb reprocessed the multiplex PCR reads via MiXCR and lists one record per CDR3 protein. Of about 310,000 distinct CDR3 sequences detected, roughly 18% appear once; the ten largest clones hold around 37%. Time point of the sample: newly diagnosed GD, antithyroid drugs for less than 3 months. From PBMCs, RNA was extracted and then used to make the TCR library. The data derive from a study of regulatory T cells in long-lasting Graves disease. The study's findings and limits: TCR diversity was lower in persistent Graves' patients (versus newly diagnosed ones). Between persistent patients, 2,500 to 3,500 public clonotypes were shared, exceeding the 966 shared between new patients.

Sequences were derived from peripheral blood mononuclear cells (PBMCs), sampled at new diagnosis, from a patient treated with antithyroid drugs. This sequence originates from a female donor with Graves disease.

Written as DNA, the CDR3 is TGTGCCAGCAGTCCGCGAGAAGGAATTGAGCAGTTCTTC. Its protein product is CASSPREGIEQFF. J is TRBJ2-1 and V is TRBV28; D not certain. V was pared by 5 bases and J by 9 bases, with 14 bases between. Per the germline V gene, CDR1 is MDHEN and CDR2 is SYDVKM. The CDR3 length is 13 residues.